This T cell receptor (beta chain) was identified in a study of PD-1 blockade in classical Hodgkin lymphoma. The assay was immunoSEQ multiplex PCR, and TCRdb's table has in-frame clones only and misses some. The sample consists of around 96,000 clones, roughly 83% of them appearing once. After autologous stem cell transplantation all patients relapsed, and prior brentuximab vedotin exposure differed between cohorts. The CDR3 spans 12 residues. Germline V gene sequence: CDR1 LNHDA, CDR2 SQIVND (reference sequence). V was pared by 2 bases and J by 3 bases, with 4 bases between. Only one count was recorded for this clone.

The clonotype comes from a human donor with classical Hodgkin lymphoma. The sample was peripheral blood mononuclear cells (PBMCs), taken at baseline. This chain uses TRBV19 with TRBJ1-1; no firm D call. The CDR3 nucleotides are TGTGCCAGTAGTATATGGGACACTGAAGCTTTCTTT. Its protein is CASSIWDTEAFF.